This entry lists 16 T cell receptor beta chains sequenced from one sample in a study of blood T cell repertoires in COVID-19. Method: immunoSEQ multiplex PCR; TCRdb's copy keeps in-frame clones and lacks some. The data contain fewer than 400,000 clones, around 83% of them seen just once; the ten biggest clones take up 2.5% to 3%. The sample consisted of peripheral blood. The receptor source for this set is a man aged 30 to 45 with active or convalescent COVID-19.

The chain recombines TRBV5-5 with TRBJ2-7, with 12 bases fitting TRBD2. The V segment lost 4 bases and the J segment 4 bases; nucleotides outside the gene matches: 6. Germline CDR1 reads SGHKS; CDR2 reads YYEKEE (reference sequence). The CDR3 consists of 15 residues. CDR3 in DNA: TGTGCCAGCAGCCCCCGGGGGACTAGCGGGTACGAGCAGTACTTC. The encoded protein is CASSPRGTSGYEQYF.

This chain connects TRBV10-3 to TRBJ2-7, with TRBD1 as a possible D gene (6 bases). Deletions cut 6 bases from V and 2 bases from J, with 11 bases between. The CDR3 extends over 13 amino acids. Germline lookup yields CDR1 ENHRY and CDR2 SYGVKD. CDR3: CAIRARDTYEQYF. CDR3 nucleotide sequence: TGTGCCATCAGAGCCCGGGACACCTACGAGCAGTACTTC.

This rearrangement joins TRBV9 to TRBJ2-3; 7 bases map to TRBD2. V dropped 0 bases and J dropped 3; count of bases not matched to a gene: 7. The CDR3 is made up of 16 amino acids. Germline CDR1 is SGDLS and CDR2 is YYNGEE. The DNA of the CDR3 is TGTGCCAGCAGCGTAGCTGCGGGAGTAGGTACAGATACGCAGTATTTT. This encodes CASSVAAGVGTDTQYF.

This clone was counted a single time. The rearrangement uses TRBV24-1 and TRBJ2-3; 7 bases fit TRBD1. V lost 1 base, J lost 3 bases, and 12 bases stayed unmatched. Germline V gives CDR1 KGHDR, CDR2 SFDVKD. The CDR3 consists of 18 residues. The CDR3 is CATSDFPTGNSVTDTQYF. CDR3 nucleotide sequence: TGTGCCACCAGTGATTTCCCGACAGGGAATAGCGTTACAGATACGCAGTATTTT.

J is TRBJ1-2 and V is TRBV6-2 or TRBV6-3; D is unclear. Trimming removed 2 bases from V and 6 bases from J, with 13 bases in between. Germline CDR1 and CDR2: MNHEY and SVGEGT. The CDR3 sequence is 14 residues long. The CDR3 reads CASSYRGKENGYTF. The CDR3 DNA sequence: TGTGCCAGCAGTTACCGAGGGAAGGAAAATGGCTACACCTTC.

CDR3 nucleotide sequence: TGTGCCAGCAGGGGCGGGAAACTGTTTTTT. Protein sequence: CASRGGKLFF. This sequence joins TRBV14 and TRBJ1-4; D is ambiguous. The CDR3 covers 10 residues. The ends were cut back, 6 bases at V and 11 bases at J, with 7 bases in the middle. Per the germline V gene, CDR1 is SGHDN and CDR2 is FVKESK. Full variable domain (outside the CDR3, taken from reference TRBV14 and TRBJ1-4): EAGVTQFPSHSVIEKGQTVTLRCDPISGHDNLYWYRRVMGKEIKFLLHFVKESKQDESGMPNNRFLAERTGGTYSTLKVQPAELEDSGVYFCASRGGKLFFGSGTQLSVL.

The chain links TRBV2 to TRBJ1-2; 8 positions match TRBD1. Germline lookup yields CDR1 SNHLY and CDR2 FYNNEI. V lost 7 bases, J lost 5 bases, and 15 bases stayed unmatched. The CDR3 contains 16 residues. CDR3 in amino acids: CASNKDRAVGVYGYTF. As DNA, the CDR3 is TGTGCCAGCAATAAGGACAGGGCAGTCGGAGTATATGGCTACACCTTC. The full variable domain, with the rest looked up from reference TRBV2 and TRBJ1-2, is EPEVTQTPSHQVTQMGQEVILRCVPISNHLYFYWYRQILGQKVEFLVSFYNNEISEKSEIFDDQFSVERPDGSNFTLKIRSTKLEDSAMYFCASNKDRAVGVYGYTFGSGTRLTVV.

V gene TRBV4-3 combines with J gene TRBJ2-7, with 7 bases lining up with TRBD1. Germline lookup yields CDR1 LGHNA and CDR2 YSLEER. The CDR3 runs 17 residues. Unmatched junction bases numbered 10, after V lost 0 bases and J lost 2 bases. The CDR3 spells CASSQEPPGTATYEQYF. The CDR3 nucleotides read TGCGCCAGCAGCCAAGAGCCACCCGGGACAGCTACCTACGAGCAGTACTTC.

The chain carries TRBV11-3 and TRBJ1-1, with D hard to call. This CDR3 has 11 residues. V was shortened by 6 bases and J by 11 bases, with 13 bases between the two germline ends. Germline-derived CDR1 and CDR2 are SGHNT and YENEEA. The CDR3: CASRAEGEAFF. DNA of the CDR3: TGTGCCAGCAGGGCGGAGGGTGAGGCTTTCTTT.

The chain recombines TRBV30 with TRBJ2-5; a possible D gene is TRBD1 (5 bases). The germline gives CDR1 GTSNPN, CDR2 SVGIG (reference sequence). V was trimmed by 4 bases and J by 7 bases, leaving 16 bases between them. The CDR3 consists of 13 residues. CDR3 region: CAWTFDSLGTQYF. CDR3 sequence (DNA): TGTGCCTGGACCTTCGACAGTCTTGGGACCCAGTACTTC.

As concerns this clone: At the DNA level, this CDR3 is encoded by other sequences in the same sample as well. The CDR3: CASSVADEQFF. The CDR3 nucleotides are TGTGCCAGCAGCGTAGCCGATGAGCAGTTCTTC. The chain carries TRBV9 and TRBJ2-1; D gene unclear. Germline values: CDR1 SGDLS, CDR2 YYNGEE. The CDR3 is 11 residues long. V dropped 0 bases and J dropped 8 bases, with 3 bases sitting between them.

This clone appeared many times. The V and J genes are TRBV19 and TRBJ1-5; TRBD1 matches at 8 bases. The length of the CDR3 is 15 residues. Per germline, CDR1 LNHDA and CDR2 SQIVND (reference sequence). Losses at the gene ends were 5 bases for V and 2 bases for J; bases not matched to a gene: 5. In nucleotides, the CDR3 is TGTGCCAGTAGTTCCGGACAGGGAGGCAATCAGCCCCAGCATTTT. Translated, it gives CASSSGQGGNQPQHF.

The CDR3 protein is CASSLYPRGRRTGELFF. The CDR3 coding sequence is TGTGCCAGCAGTTTATACCCCCGCGGGAGAAGAACCGGGGAGCTGTTTTTT. V usage is TRBV27 and J usage is TRBJ2-2; 7 positions match TRBD2. The germline V gene encodes CDR1 MNHEY and CDR2 SMNVEV (reference sequence). The V segment lost 1 base and the J segment 5 bases; nucleotides outside the gene matches: 10. The CDR3 length is 17 residues.

The V call is TRBV7-9, the J call TRBJ1-2; maybe TRBD1 (5 bases). Trimming stripped 5 bases from V and 1 base from J, with 17 bases between. This CDR3 has 16 amino acids. In germline, CDR1 is SEHNR, CDR2 FQNEAQ (reference sequence). Here the CDR3 DNA reads TGTGCCAGCAGCGCCGGATGGGAAGGGGTTAACTATGGCTACACCTTC. Translating gives CASSAGWEGVNYGYTF. The variable domain in full, with the rest retrieved from reference TRBV7-9 and TRBJ1-2, is DTGVSQNPRHKITKRGQNVTFRCDPISEHNRLYWYRQTLGQGPEFLTYFQNEAQLEKSRLLSDRFSAERPKGSFSTLEIQRTEQGDSAMYLCASSAGWEGVNYGYTFGSGTRLTVV.

This clone was picked up a small number of times. The chain uses TRBV27 and TRBJ2-1; D possibly corresponds to TRBD2 (5 bases). CDR1 is MNHEY, CDR2 SMNVEV, per germline (reference sequence). The CDR3 is 16 residues long. V lost 3 bases, J lost 2 bases, and 14 bases lay in between. Here the CDR3 reads CASSFLDSTTYNEQFF. The CDR3 DNA is TGTGCCAGCAGTTTCTTGGACTCTACCACCTACAATGAGCAGTTCTTC.

V is TRBV27 and J is TRBJ2-2; TRBD1 might be the D (6 bases). The CDR3 loop spans 14 amino acids. CDR1 and CDR2 (germline): MNHEY, SMNVEV (reference sequence). V lost 8 bases and J 4 bases, leaving 14 bases between the germline ends. The DNA of the CDR3 is TGTGCCAGCGGACGACCAGGGGTCACCGGGGAGCTGTTTTTT. Its protein is CASGRPGVTGELFF.